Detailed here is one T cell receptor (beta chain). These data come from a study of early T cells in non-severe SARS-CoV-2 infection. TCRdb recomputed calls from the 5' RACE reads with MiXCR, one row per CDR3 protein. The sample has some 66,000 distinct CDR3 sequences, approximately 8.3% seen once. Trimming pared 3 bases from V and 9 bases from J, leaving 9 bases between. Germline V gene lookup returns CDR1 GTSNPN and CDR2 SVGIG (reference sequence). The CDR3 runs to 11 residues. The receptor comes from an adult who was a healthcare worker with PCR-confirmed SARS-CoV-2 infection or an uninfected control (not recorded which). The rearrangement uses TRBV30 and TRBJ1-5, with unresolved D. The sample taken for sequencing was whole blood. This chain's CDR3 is CAWSLRGPQHF. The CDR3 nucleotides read TGTGCCTGGAGCCTCCGTGGGCCCCAGCATTTT. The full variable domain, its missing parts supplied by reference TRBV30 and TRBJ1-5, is SQTIHQWPATLVQPVGSPLSLECTVEGTSNPNLYWYRQAAGRGLQLLFYSVGIGQISSEVPQNLSASRPQDRQFILSSKKLLLSDSGFYLCAWSLRGPQHFGDGTRLSIL.